This TCR beta chain was sequenced for a study of CD8 T cells in Susac syndrome. With random hexamers, reverse transcription was performed on roughly 0.45 to 1 ug of RNA. TCRdb used MiXCR to reprocess the immunoSEQ multiplex PCR reads, holding one entry per CDR3 protein. The sample yields fewer than 250,000 distinct CDR3 sequences, around 90% seen once. The germline V gene has CDR1 SGHTA and CDR2 FQGNSA. The CDR3 runs to 14 residues. Between the trimmed V and J ends, which lost 5 bases and 3 bases, there was a span of 10 bases. The gene calls are TRBV7-2 and TRBJ2-2; D might be TRBD2 (6 bases). The TCR comes from a human donor with multiple sclerosis. Material: CD8+ T cells from PBMCs. CDR3 in DNA: TGTGCCAGCAGCCAAGGACTATACACCGGGGAGCTGTTTTTT. Protein sequence: CASSQGLYTGELFF.